By share, the clone carrying this T cell receptor (beta chain) counts as medium-sized. This CDR3 region has 13 residues. Germline V gene lookup returns CDR1 SNHLY and CDR2 FYNNEI. V gave up 7 bases and J gave up 2 bases, with 12 bases separating them. TCRdb recomputed clones from the PCR reads via MiXCR. The profile shows some 10,000 clones, around 12% of them singletons. This sample was included in a study of metastatic and nonmetastatic thyroid tumors. Thyroid surgery was performed in patients who had received no treatment beforehand. V gene TRBV2 combines with J gene TRBJ2-7; the D gene is possibly TRBD2 (6 bases). Sequencing was carried out using blood. The TCR comes from a female donor with papillary thyroid cancer or a benign thyroid nodule (not recorded which). Some clones in this sample may be carry-over from other donors' samples. CDR3 sequence (DNA): TGTGCCAGCATTGCGGGGCGAACCTACGAGCAGTACTTC. Translation: CASIAGRTYEQYF.